Listed below are T cell receptor beta chains from one sample, sequenced in a study of blood T cell repertoires in COVID-19. This table comes from immunoSEQ multiplex PCR, and its TCRdb copy is limited to in-frame clones, with some not included. This table holds tens of thousands of clones, about 90% found once. Material for sequencing was peripheral blood. These receptors came from a man between 18 and 35 years old with COVID-19, enrolled during active disease. CDR3s include the opening cysteine and the closing phenylalanine or tryptophan. The D gene is left open where the match is weak. Some rows mark clone size as missing; the rest say once, few, many or name a class of expanded clone.

abundance | len | j_gene | d_gene | v_gene | CDR3nt | CDR3aa
once | 15 | TRBJ1-1 | TRBD1 | TRBV10-3 | TGTGCCACCTGGAAAAGACAGGGGGTGAACACTGAAGCTTTCTTT | CATWKRQGVNTEAFF
once | 14 | TRBJ2-3 | NA | TRBV4-3 | TGCGCCAGCAGCCAGGGGGGAATAACTCATACGCAGTATTTT | CASSQGGITHTQYF
once | 18 | TRBJ1-2 | TRBD1 | TRBV9 | TGTGCCAGCAGCGTAGGCCTTAGGACAGGGAAAGTTTCAAATGGCTACACCTTC | CASSVGLRTGKVSNGYTF
NA | 16 | TRBJ2-2 | NA | TRBV3-1/TRBV3-2 | TGTGCCAGCAGCCAAACCCGAAGAGGGAACACCGGGGAGCTGTTTTTT | CASSQTRRGNTGELFF
NA | 15 | TRBJ1-2 | NA | TRBV9 | TGTGCCAGCAGCGTAGCGCACACACCTAACTATGGCTACACCTTC | CASSVAHTPNYGYTF
NA | 14 | TRBJ1-2 | TRBD1 | TRBV15 | TGTGCCACCAGCAGGGACAGGGGGTACTATGGCTACACCTTC | CATSRDRGYYGYTF
NA | 16 | TRBJ2-6 | NA | TRBV28 | TGTGCCAGCAGTTCATTTTACACGCAAGGGGCCAACGTCCTGACTTTC | CASSSFYTQGANVLTF
once | 17 | TRBJ2-1 | TRBD2 | TRBV15 | TGTGCCACCAGCGCCCGGACTAGCGGCCTATCACGGGATGAGCAGTTCTTC | CATSARTSGLSRDEQFF
few | 14 | TRBJ2-7 | NA | TRBV6-5 | TGTGCCAGCAGTAGGGAGCGCCTCTCCTACGAGCAGTACTTC | CASSRERLSYEQYF
NA | 14 | TRBJ2-5 | NA | TRBV24-1 | TGTGCCACCAGTGACCCGTCAGGTGGGGAGACCCAGTACTTC | CATSDPSGGETQYF